Each of the 3 T cell receptor beta chains below was sequenced from the same sample in a study of T cells expressing NK-cell markers (dated by TCRdb to 2020 to 2021). The library was generated by 5' RACE. Instrument on record: Illumina HiSeq 2000. TCRdb reprocessed the reads, and each CDR3 protein sequence is entered once, without DNA. The table held for this sample gives about 440,000 distinct CDR3 sequences. The ten largest clones represent more than 7% of the sample. Source material: blood T cells: a sorted CD56 or NKG2C T cell subset, CD4+ or CD8+ T cells, or bulk PBMC T cells (not recorded which). These receptors were taken from a woman aged 18 to 75 in good health.

The chain carries TRBV7-8 and TRBJ2-2; TCRdb picks TRBD2, but there is no DNA to check that call. This CDR3 is built from 12 residues. The V gene's germline CDR1 is SGHVS and CDR2 FQNEAQ. The CDR3 spells CASSQEVGELFF.

The chain has TRBV6-5 and TRBJ2-5. Germline CDR1 reads MNHEY; CDR2 reads SVGAGI. The CDR3 covers 14 residues. The CDR3 loop reads CASSYSRSQETQYF.

The chain uses TRBV7-9 and TRBJ2-7. Germline CDR1 reads SEHNR; CDR2 reads FQNEAQ (reference sequence). The CDR3 loop spans 15 amino acids. This CDR3 reads CASSLSDLKRYEQYF.